The 11 T cell receptor beta chains reported below all come from one sample, sequenced in a study of read filtering for tumor transcriptome and immune sequencing. The library was built from approximately 400 ng RNA with molecular barcoded adaptors for alpha/delta and beta/gamma chains. TCRdb processed the reads anew with MiXCR; each CDR3 protein has one entry. The repertoire holds about 86,000 distinct CDR3 sequences, with approximately 13% as singletons. The material sequenced was a population of CD138-negative cells sorted from bone marrow. The receptor set was obtained from a donor at least 40 years old with multiple myeloma.

In regard to this clonotype: Just one base apart from a much larger clone, this may be a read error. The J gene is TRBJ2-1, the V gene TRBV12-3 or TRBV12-4; D not certain. Trimming pared 8 bases from V and 12 bases from J, leaving 20 bases between. The CDR3 is 13 amino acids. The DNA of the CDR3 is TGTGCCAGCGGGTTGGCCCATAGAGATGGGCAGTTCTTC. It translates to CASGLAHRDGQFF.

This clonotype has ten or more counts. This chain connects TRBV19 to TRBJ1-2; tentatively, D is TRBD1 (6 bases). V lost 5 bases and J 4 bases, leaving 14 bases between the germline ends. This CDR3 contains 14 residues. The germline V gene has CDR1 LNHDA and CDR2 SQIVND (reference sequence). In DNA, the CDR3 is TGTGCCAGTAGTGGGGCGACAGGCAGCTATGGCTACACCTTC. Translation: CASSGATGSYGYTF.

There are many counts of this clonotype. The genes are TRBV10-3 and TRBJ2-7; D ambiguous. The CDR3 is made up of 14 amino acids. Trimming pared 0 bases from V and 2 bases from J, leaving 8 bases between. Germline V gene sequence: CDR1 ENHRY, CDR2 SYGVKD. The CDR3 DNA reads TGTGCCATCAGTGAGTCCGAAACACCCTACGAGCAGTACTTC. Translating it yields CAISESETPYEQYF.

Turning to this clonotype: This clone may be a read error of a much larger clone one base away. This is likely a read error, given that the CDR3 carries no conserved phenylalanine or tryptophan at its end. The chain recombines TRBV29-1 with TRBJ2-2; no clear D. The germline V gene encodes CDR1 SQVTM and CDR2 ANQGSEA. Trimming stripped 4 bases from V and 4 bases from J, with 10 bases between. This CDR3 spans 13 amino acids. CDR3 coding DNA: TGCAGCGTTGTTAGTGCGATCACCGGGGAGCTGTTTCTT. Translation: CSVVSAITGELFL.

The chain links TRBV28 to TRBJ1-5; no definite D call. Between the trimmed V and J ends, which lost 2 bases and 4 bases, there was a span of 12 bases. Germline V gene sequence: CDR1 MDHEN, CDR2 SYDVKM. The CDR3 loop spans 15 amino acids. The chain's CDR3 is CASSLGGGGNQPQHF. CDR3 nucleotides: TGTGCCAGCAGTTTAGGAGGCGGCGGGAATCAGCCCCAGCATTTT.

This clonotype was recorded many times. This chain uses TRBV20-1 with TRBJ2-5; D not resolved. The germline V gene encodes CDR1 DFQATT and CDR2 SNEGSKA (reference sequence). V lost 1 base to trimming and J lost 1 base, with 13 bases between them. CDR3 length: 15 residues. The CDR3 loop reads CSARVPLTVQETQYF. CDR3 bases: TGCAGTGCTAGAGTCCCGCTTACAGTCCAAGAGACCCAGTACTTC.

At least ten counts were recorded for this clonotype. V usage is TRBV4-1 and J usage is TRBJ1-1; D remains unclear. The germline gives CDR1 MGHRA, CDR2 YSYEKL. The CDR3 loop spans 15 amino acids. Trimming shortened V by 4 bases and J by 5 bases, and 17 bases separated the two germline ends. The CDR3 spells CASSPYPDARTEAFF. For the CDR3, the DNA is TGCGCCAGCAGCCCCTACCCTGACGCCAGAACTGAAGCTTTCTTT.

This clonotype was seen at least ten times. CDR3 region: CSARPWNSRTTYNEQFF. The CDR3 region has the DNA TGCAGTGCTAGACCCTGGAATAGTAGGACTACTTACAATGAGCAGTTCTTC. The V call is TRBV20-1, the J call TRBJ2-1; D possibly corresponds to TRBD2 (6 bases). Germline V CDR1 and CDR2: DFQATT, SNEGSKA (reference sequence). V gave up 2 bases and J gave up 4 bases, with 21 bases separating them. The CDR3 runs 17 residues.

This clonotype has a count of ten or more. The rearrangement uses TRBV5-1 and TRBJ2-1; D gene unclear. Trimming removed 3 bases at V and 0 bases at J, with 7 bases between. The V gene's germline CDR1 is SGHRS and CDR2 YFSETQ. CDR3 length equals 14 residues. The CDR3 DNA is TGCGCCAGCAGCTCCCCTAGCTCCTACAATGAGCAGTTCTTC. Translation gives CASSSPSSYNEQFF.

This clonotype showed up many times. In DNA, the CDR3 is TGTGCCACCAGTGATTCTCGAGGGAGTGGCAATGAGCAGTTCTTC. Its protein is CATSDSRGSGNEQFF. The chain is built from TRBV24-1 and TRBJ2-1; D may be TRBD2 (5 bases). The CDR3 extends over 15 amino acids. Trimming took 2 bases from V and 6 from J, leaving 13 bases between them. From germline, CDR1 is KGHDR and CDR2 SFDVKD.

The chain employs TRBV7-9 and TRBJ2-2; D is tentatively TRBD1 or TRBD2 (6 bases each). Trimming left V 8 bases short and J 3 bases short, with 13 bases between. Germline loops: CDR1 SEHNR, CDR2 FQNEAQ (reference sequence). The CDR3 runs to 14 residues. The CDR3 spells CASGRRGDTGELFF. The CDR3 nucleotides read TGTGCCAGCGGGAGAAGGGGGGACACCGGGGAGCTGTTTTTT.